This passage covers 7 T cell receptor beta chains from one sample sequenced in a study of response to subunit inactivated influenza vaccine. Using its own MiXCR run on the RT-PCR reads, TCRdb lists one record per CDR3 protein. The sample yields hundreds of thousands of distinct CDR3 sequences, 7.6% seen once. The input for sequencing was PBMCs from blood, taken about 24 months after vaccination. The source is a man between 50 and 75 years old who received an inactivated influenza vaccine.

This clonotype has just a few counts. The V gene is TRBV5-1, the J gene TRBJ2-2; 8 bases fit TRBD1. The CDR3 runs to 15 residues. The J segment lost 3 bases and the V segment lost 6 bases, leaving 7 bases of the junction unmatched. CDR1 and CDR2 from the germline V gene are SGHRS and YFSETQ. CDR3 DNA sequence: TGCGCCAGCAACCTACGGACAGGGTACACCGGGGAGCTGTTTTTT. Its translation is CASNLRTGYTGELFF.

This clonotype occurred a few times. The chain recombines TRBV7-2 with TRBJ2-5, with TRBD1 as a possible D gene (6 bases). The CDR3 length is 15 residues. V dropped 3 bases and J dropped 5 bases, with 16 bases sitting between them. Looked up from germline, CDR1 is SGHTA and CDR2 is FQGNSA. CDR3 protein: CASSFVAGAAETQYF. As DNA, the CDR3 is TGTGCCAGCAGCTTTGTCGCAGGGGCTGCGGAGACCCAGTACTTC.

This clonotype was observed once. The CDR3 nucleotides are TGTGCCCCCTCTAAGGGGCTACGGTCCGGGGAGCTGTTTTTT. Amino acid sequence: CAPSKGLRSGELFF. V usage is TRBV10-3 and J usage is TRBJ2-2; D might be TRBD1 (5 bases). Trimming removed 11 bases from V and 6 bases from J, with 19 bases in between. Germline V gene lookup returns CDR1 ENHRY and CDR2 SYGVKD. The CDR3 length is 14 residues.

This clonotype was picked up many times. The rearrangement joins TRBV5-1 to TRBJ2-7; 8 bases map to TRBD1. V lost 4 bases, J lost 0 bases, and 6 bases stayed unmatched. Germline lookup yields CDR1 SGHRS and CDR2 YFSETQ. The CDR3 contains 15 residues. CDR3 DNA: TGCGCCAGCAGCACTGGGACAGGTCTCTCCTACGAGCAGTACTTC. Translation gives CASSTGTGLSYEQYF.

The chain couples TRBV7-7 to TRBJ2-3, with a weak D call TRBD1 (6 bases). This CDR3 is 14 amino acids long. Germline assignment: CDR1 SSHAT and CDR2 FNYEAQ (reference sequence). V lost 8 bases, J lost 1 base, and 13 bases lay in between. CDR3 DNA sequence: TGTGCCAGCTCCGCAGGGGTGGGCACAGATACGCAGTATTTT. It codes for CASSAGVGTDTQYF.

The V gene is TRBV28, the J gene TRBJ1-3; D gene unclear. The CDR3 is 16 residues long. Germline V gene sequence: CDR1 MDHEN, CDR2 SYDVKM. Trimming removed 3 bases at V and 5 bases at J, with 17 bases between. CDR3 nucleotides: TGTGCCAGCAGTTTTCCCCCCCGTCGGGGTAGAAACACCATATATTTT. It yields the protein CASSFPPRRGRNTIYF.

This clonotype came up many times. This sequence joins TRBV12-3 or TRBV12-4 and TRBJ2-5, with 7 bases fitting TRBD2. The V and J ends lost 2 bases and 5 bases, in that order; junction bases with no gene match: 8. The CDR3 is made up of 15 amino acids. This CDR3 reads CASSLPSGVGETQYF. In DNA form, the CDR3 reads TGTGCCAGCAGTTTACCTAGCGGTGTCGGGGAGACCCAGTACTTC.